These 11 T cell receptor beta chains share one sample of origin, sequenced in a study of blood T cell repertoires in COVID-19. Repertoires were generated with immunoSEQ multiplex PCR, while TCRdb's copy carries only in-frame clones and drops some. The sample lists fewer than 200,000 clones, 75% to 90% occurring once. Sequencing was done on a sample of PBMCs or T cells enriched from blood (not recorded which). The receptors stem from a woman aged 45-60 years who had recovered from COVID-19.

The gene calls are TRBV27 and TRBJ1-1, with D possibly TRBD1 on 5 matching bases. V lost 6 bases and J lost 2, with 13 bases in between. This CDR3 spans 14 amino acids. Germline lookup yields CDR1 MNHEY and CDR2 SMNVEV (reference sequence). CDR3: CASRADGANTEAFF. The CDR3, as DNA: TGTGCCAGCAGGGCGGATGGGGCAAACACTGAAGCTTTCTTT.

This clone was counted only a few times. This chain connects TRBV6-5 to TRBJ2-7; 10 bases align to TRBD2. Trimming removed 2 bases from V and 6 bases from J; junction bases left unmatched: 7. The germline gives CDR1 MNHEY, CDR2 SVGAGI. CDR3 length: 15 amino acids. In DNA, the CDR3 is TGTGCCAGCAGTTACCTAGCGGGAGATTTAAGCGAGCAGTACGTC. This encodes CASSYLAGDLSEQYV.

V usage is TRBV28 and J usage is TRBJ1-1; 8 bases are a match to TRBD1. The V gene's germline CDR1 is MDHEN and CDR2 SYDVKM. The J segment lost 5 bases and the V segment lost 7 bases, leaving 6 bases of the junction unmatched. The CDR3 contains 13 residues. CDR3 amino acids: CASIRQGRTEAFF. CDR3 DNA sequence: TGTGCCAGCATCCGACAGGGGAGGACTGAAGCTTTCTTT.

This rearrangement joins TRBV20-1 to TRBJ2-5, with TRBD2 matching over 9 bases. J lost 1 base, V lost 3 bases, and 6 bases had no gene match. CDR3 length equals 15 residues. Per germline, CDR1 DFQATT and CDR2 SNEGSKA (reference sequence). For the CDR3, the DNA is TGCAGTGCTAGTTCGCCGACTAGCGGCCAAGAGACCCAGTACTTC. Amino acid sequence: CSASSPTSGQETQYF.

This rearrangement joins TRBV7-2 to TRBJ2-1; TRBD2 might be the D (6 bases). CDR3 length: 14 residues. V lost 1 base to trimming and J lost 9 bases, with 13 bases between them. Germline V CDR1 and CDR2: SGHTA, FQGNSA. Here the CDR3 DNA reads TGTGCCAGCAGCTTAGGGGGGGTTTTCGGTGAGCAGTTCTTC. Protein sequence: CASSLGGVFGEQFF.

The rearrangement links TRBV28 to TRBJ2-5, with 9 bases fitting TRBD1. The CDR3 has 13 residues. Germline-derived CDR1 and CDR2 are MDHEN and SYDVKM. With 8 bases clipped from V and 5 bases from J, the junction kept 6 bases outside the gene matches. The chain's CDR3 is CASEIQGAETQYF. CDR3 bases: TGTGCCAGCGAGATACAGGGGGCGGAGACCCAGTACTTC.

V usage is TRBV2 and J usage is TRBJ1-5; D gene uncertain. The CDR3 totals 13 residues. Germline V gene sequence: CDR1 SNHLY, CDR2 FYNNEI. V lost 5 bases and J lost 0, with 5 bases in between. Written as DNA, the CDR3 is TGTGCCAGCAGTCGACTTAGCAATCAGCCCCAGCATTTT. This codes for CASSRLSNQPQHF.

The chain's CDR3 is CASATAPGSQPQHF. CDR3 DNA sequence: TGTGCCAGCGCGACAGCCCCTGGGTCTCAGCCCCAGCATTTT. The rearrangement joins TRBV2 to TRBJ1-5; a weak D match, TRBD1 (5 bases). CDR3 size: 14 residues. V dropped 8 bases and J dropped 6 bases, with 17 bases sitting between them. Germline CDR1 SNHLY, CDR2 FYNNEI.

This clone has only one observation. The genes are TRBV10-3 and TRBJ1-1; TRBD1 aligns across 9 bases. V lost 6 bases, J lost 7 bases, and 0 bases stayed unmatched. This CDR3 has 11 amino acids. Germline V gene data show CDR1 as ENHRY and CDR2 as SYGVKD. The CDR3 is CAIRDRGEAFF. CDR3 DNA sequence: TGTGCCATCAGGGACAGGGGTGAAGCTTTCTTT.

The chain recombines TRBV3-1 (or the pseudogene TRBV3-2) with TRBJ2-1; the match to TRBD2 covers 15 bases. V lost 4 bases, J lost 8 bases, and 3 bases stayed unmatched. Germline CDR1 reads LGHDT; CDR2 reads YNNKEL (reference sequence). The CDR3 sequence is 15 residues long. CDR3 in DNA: TGTGCCAGCAGCCCCCGGACTAGCGGGAGGGATGAGCAGTTCTTC. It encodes CASSPRTSGRDEQFF.

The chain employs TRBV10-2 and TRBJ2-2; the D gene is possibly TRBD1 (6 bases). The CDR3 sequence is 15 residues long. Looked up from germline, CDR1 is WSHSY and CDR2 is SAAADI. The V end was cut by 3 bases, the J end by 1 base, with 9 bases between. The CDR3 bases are TGCGCCAGCAGTGACAGGGGCCGGAACACCGGGGAGCTGTTTTTT. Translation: CASSDRGRNTGELFF.